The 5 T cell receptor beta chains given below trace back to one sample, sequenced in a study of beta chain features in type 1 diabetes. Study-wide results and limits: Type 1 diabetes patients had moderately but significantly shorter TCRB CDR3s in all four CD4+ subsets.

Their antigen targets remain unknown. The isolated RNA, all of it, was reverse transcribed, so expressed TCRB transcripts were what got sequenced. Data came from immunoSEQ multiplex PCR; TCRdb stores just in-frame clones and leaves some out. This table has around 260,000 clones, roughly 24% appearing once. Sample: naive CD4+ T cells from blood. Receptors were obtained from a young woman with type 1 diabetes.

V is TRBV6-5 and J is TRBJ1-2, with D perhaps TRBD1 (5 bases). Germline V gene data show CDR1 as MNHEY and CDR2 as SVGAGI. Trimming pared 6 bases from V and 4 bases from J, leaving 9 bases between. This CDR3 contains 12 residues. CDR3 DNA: TGTGCCAGCAGCGCAGGGTTCTATGGCTACACCTTC. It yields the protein CASSAGFYGYTF.

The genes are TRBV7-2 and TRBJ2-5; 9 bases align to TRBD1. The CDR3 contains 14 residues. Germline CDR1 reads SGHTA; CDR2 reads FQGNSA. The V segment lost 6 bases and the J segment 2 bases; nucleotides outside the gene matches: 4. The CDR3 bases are TGTGCCAGCAGAACGGGGACAGGGCAAGAGACCCAGTACTTC. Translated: CASRTGTGQETQYF.

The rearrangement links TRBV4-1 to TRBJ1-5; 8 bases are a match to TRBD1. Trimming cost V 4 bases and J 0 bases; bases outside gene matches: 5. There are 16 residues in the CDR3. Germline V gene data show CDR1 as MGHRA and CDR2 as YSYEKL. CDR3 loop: CASSPRGQDSNQPQHF. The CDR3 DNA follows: TGCGCCAGCAGCCCCCGGGGACAGGATAGCAATCAGCCCCAGCATTTT.

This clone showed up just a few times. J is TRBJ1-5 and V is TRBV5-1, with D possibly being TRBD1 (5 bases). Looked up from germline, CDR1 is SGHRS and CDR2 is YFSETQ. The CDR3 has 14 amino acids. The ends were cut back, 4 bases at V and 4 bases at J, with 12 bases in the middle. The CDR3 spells CASSPEGPNQPQHF. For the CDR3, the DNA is TGCGCCAGCAGCCCGGAGGGGCCAAATCAGCCCCAGCATTTT.

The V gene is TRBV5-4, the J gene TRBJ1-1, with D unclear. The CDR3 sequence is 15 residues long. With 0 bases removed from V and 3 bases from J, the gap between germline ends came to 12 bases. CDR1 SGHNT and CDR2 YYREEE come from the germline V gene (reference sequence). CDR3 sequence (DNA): TGTGCCAGCAGCTTGGAAGCGTACGCGTACACTGAAGCTTTCTTT. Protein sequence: CASSLEAYAYTEAFF.